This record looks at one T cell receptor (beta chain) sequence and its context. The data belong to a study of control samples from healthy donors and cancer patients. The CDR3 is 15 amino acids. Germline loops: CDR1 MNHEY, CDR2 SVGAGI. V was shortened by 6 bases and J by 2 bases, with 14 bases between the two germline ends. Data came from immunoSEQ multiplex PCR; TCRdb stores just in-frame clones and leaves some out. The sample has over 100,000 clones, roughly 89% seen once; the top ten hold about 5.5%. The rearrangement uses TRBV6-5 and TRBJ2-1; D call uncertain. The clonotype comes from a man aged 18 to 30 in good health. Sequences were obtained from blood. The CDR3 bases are TGTGCCAGCAGCCAAACTCGATCCGCCTACAATGAGCAGTTCTTC. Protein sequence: CASSQTRSAYNEQFF.